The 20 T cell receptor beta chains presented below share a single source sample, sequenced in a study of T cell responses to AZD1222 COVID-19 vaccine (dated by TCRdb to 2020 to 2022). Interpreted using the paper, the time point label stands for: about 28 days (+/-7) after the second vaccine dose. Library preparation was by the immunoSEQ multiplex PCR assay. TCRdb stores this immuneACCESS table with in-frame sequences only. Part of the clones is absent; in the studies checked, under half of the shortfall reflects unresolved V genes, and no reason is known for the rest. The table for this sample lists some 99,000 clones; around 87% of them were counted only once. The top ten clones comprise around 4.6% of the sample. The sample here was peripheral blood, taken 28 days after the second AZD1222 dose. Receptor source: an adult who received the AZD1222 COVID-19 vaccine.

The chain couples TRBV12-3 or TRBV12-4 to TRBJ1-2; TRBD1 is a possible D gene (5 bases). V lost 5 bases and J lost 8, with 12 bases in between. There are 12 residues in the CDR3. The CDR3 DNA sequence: TGTGCCAGCAGTCCAAGGACATACGGCTACACCTTC. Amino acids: CASSPRTYGYTF.

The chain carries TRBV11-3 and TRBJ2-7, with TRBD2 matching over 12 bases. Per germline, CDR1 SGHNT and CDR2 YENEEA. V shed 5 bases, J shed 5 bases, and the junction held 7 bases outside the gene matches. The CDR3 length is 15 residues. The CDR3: CASSATSGGPHEQYF. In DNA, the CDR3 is TGTGCCAGCAGCGCGACTAGCGGGGGCCCCCACGAGCAGTACTTC.

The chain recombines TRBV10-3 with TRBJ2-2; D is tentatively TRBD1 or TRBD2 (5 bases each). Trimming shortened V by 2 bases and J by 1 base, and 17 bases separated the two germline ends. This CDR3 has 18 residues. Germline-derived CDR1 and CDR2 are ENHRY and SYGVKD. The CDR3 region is CAISEPKAGTVNTGELFF. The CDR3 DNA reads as TGTGCCATCAGTGAGCCGAAAGCCGGGACGGTGAACACCGGGGAGCTGTTTTTT.

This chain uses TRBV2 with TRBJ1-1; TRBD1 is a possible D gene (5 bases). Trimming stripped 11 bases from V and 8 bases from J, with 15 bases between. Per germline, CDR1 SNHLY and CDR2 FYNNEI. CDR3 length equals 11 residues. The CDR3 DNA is TGTGCCCTTTCCGCGCGGGACGAAGCTTTCTTT. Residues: CALSARDEAFF.

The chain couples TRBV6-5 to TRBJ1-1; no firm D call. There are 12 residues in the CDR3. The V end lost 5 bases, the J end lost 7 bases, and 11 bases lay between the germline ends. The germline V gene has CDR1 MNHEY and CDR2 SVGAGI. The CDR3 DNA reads TGTGCCAGCAGTAACAACATGCGTGAAGCTTTCTTT. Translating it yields CASSNNMREAFF.

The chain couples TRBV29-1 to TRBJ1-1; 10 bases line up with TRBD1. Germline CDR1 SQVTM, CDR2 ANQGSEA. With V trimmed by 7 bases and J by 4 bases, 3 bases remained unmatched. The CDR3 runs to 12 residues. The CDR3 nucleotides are TGCAGCGGACAGGGGGCAGCCACTGAAGCTTTCTTT. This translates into CSGQGAATEAFF.

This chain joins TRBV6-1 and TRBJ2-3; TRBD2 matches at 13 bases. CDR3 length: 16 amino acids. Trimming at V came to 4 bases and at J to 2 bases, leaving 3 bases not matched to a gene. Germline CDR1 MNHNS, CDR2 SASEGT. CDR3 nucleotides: TGTGCCAGCAGTGCGACTAGCGGGGGGTCCACAGATACGCAGTATTTT. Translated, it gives CASSATSGGSTDTQYF.

CDR3 sequence reads: CASSSHDSGPYEQYF. The CDR3 DNA reads as TGTGCCAGCAGCTCCCACGACAGCGGACCTTACGAGCAGTACTTC. The chain links TRBV13 to TRBJ2-7, with D perhaps TRBD1 or TRBD2 (5 bases each). This CDR3 is built from 15 residues. The germline CDR1 and CDR2 sequences are PRHDT and FYEKMQ (reference sequence). Trimming cost V 4 bases and J 4 bases, with 17 bases left between them.

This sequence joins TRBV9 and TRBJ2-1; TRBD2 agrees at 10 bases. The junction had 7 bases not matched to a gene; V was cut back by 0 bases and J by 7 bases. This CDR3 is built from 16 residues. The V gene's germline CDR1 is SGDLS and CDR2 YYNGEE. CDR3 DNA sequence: TGTGCCAGCAGCGTAGCAAGCGGGAGGGCCGGTAATGAGCAGTTCTTC. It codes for CASSVASGRAGNEQFF.

DNA of the CDR3: TGTGCCACCAGTGATCCAGCGGGAGAGACCCAGTACTTC. The encoded protein is CATSDPAGETQYF. The chain is built from TRBV24-1 and TRBJ2-5; a weak D match, TRBD2 (6 bases). The CDR3 is 13 residues long. Germline CDR1 KGHDR, CDR2 SFDVKD. Trimming removed 3 bases from V and 4 bases from J, with 8 bases in between.

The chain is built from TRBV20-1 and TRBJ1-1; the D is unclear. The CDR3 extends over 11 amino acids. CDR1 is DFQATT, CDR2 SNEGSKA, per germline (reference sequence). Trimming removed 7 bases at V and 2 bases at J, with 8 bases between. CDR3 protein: CSVRPNTEAFF. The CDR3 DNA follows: TGCAGTGTCAGACCAAACACTGAAGCTTTCTTT.

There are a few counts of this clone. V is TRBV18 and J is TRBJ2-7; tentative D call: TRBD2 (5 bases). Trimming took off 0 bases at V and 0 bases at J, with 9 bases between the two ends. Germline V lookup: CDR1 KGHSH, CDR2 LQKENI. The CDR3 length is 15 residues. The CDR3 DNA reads TGTGCCAGCTCACCACCAGGGAGCGTCTCCTACGAGCAGTACTTC. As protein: CASSPPGSVSYEQYF.

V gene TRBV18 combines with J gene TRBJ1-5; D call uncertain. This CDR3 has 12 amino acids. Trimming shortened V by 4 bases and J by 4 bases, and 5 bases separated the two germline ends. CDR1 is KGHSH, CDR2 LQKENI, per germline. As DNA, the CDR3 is TGTGCCAGCTCACTGGAAAATCAGCCCCAGCATTTT. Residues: CASSLENQPQHF. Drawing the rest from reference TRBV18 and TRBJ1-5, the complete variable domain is NAGVMQNPRHLVRRRGQEARLRCSPMKGHSHVYWYRQLPEEGLKFMVYLQKENIIDESGMPKERFSAEFPKEGPSILRIQQVVRGDSAAYFCASSLENQPQHFGDGTRLSIL.

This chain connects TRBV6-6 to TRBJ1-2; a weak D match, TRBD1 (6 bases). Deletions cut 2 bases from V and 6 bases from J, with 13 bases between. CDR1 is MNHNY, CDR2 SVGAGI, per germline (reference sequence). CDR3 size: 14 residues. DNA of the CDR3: TGTGCCAGCAGTTACCGGACAGATTCTGATGGCTACACCTTC. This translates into CASSYRTDSDGYTF.

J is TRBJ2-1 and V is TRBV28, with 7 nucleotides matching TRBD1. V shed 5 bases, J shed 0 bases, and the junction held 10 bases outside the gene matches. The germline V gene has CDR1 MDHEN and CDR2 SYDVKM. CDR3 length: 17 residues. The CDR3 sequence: CASSARQGKTSYNEQFF. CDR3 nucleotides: TGTGCCAGCAGTGCAAGACAGGGTAAAACCTCCTACAATGAGCAGTTCTTC.

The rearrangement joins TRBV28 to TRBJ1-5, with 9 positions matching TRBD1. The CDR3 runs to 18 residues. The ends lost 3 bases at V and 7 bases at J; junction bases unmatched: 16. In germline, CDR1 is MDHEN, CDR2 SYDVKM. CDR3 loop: CASSFHTGGEESGQPQHF. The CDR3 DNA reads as TGTGCCAGCAGTTTCCACACAGGGGGCGAGGAAAGCGGACAGCCCCAGCATTTT.

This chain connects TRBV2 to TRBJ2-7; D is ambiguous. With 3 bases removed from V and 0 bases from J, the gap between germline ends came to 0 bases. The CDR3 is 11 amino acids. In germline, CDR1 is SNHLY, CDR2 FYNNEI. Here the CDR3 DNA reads TGTGCCAGCAGTGACTCCTACGAGCAGTACTTC. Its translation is CASSDSYEQYF.

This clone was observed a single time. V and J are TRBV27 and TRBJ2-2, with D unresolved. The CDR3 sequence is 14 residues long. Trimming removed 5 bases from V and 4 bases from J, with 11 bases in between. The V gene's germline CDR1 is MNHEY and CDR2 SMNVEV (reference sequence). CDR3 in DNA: TGTGCCAGCAGTCCGTACACGGCCACCGGGGAGCTGTTTTTT. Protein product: CASSPYTATGELFF.

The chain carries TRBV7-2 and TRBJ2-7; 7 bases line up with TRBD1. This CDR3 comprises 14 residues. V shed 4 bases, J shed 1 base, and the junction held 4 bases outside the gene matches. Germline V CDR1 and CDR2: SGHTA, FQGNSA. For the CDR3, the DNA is TGTGCCAGCAGCTCCAGACAGGGATCCTACGAGCAGTACTTC. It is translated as CASSSRQGSYEQYF.

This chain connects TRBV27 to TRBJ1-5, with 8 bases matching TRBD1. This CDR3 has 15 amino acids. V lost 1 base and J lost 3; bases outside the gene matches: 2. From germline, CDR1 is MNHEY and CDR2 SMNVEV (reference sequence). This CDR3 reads CASSLLGQVNQPQHF. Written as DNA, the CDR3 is TGTGCCAGCAGTTTATTGGGACAGGTCAATCAGCCCCAGCATTTT.